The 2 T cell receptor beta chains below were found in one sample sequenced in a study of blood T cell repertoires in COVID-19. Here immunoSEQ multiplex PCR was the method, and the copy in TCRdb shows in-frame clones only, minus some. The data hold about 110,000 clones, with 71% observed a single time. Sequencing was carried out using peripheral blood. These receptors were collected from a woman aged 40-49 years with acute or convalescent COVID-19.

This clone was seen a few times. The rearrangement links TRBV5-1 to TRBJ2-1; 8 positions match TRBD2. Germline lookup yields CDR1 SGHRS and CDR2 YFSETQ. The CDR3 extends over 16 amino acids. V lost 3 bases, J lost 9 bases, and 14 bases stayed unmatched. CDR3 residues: CASSSSPGGGLGEQFF. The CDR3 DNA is TGCGCCAGCAGCTCAAGTCCCGGCGGGGGGCTAGGTGAGCAGTTCTTC.

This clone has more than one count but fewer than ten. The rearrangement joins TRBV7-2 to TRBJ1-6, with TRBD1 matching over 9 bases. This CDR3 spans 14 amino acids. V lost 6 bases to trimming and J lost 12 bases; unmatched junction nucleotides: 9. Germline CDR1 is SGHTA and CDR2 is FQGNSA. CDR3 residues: CASRGQGTGRPLHF. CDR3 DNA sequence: TGTGCCAGCAGGGGCCAAGGGACAGGGCGACCCCTCCACTTT.